Following are 3 T cell receptor beta chains from one sample sequenced in a study of coeliac disease (dated by TCRdb to the early 2020s). Receptors were amplified or captured by the immunoSEQ multiplex PCR assay. Not all clones reach the TCRdb copy of this immuneACCESS table, which keeps in-frame sequences only. Checked studies attribute under half of the gap to unresolved V genes and leave the rest unexplained. The table for this sample lists 1,200 or so clones; under 75% of them were counted only once. More than 30% of the sample is held by the ten biggest clonotypes. The sequenced sample consisted of lamina propria lymphocytes from the gut. The sample's cell subset or site label is to be understood as: lamina propria cell (LPC) fraction of small intestinal biopsy. The receptors here all came from a woman aged 40 to 50 with celiac disease on a gluten-free diet, and with hypertension.

J is TRBJ1-3 and V is TRBV11-2; TRBD1 agrees at 7 bases. Germline V gene lookup returns CDR1 SGHAT and CDR2 FQNNGV. This CDR3 has 17 amino acids. The junction had 8 bases not matched to a gene; V was cut back by 3 bases and J by 0 bases. The CDR3 spells CASSFGRTGYSGNTIYF. The CDR3 DNA is TGTGCCAGCAGCTTCGGACGGACAGGATACTCTGGAAACACCATATATTTT.

The V and J genes are TRBV9 and TRBJ1-6; D is unclear. The CDR3 extends over 14 amino acids. CDR1 and CDR2 from the germline V gene are SGDLS and YYNGEE. Trimming pared 2 bases from V and 8 bases from J, leaving 11 bases between. The CDR3 sequence is CASSVRASDSPLHF. CDR3 DNA: TGTGCCAGCAGCGTGAGAGCGTCCGATTCACCCCTCCACTTT.

V and J are TRBV7-8 and TRBJ2-7, with D perhaps TRBD1 (5 bases). Germline lookup yields CDR1 SGHVS and CDR2 FQNEAQ. Trimming pared 0 bases from V and 3 bases from J, leaving 12 bases between. This CDR3 is built from 15 residues. The CDR3 spells CASSLAAGSGYEQYF. In DNA, the CDR3 is TGTGCCAGCAGCTTAGCGGCAGGGTCAGGCTACGAGCAGTACTTC.